The 24 T cell receptor beta chains in this list originate from one sample, sequenced in a study of blood T cell repertoires in COVID-19 (dated by TCRdb to 2020 to 2022). The receptor library was made with the immunoSEQ multiplex PCR assay. TCRdb's version of the immuneACCESS table is confined to in-frame rearrangements and falls short of the full clone set. An unresolved V gene accounts for under half of the shortfall where checked; the remainder is of unknown origin. This sample comprises just under 80,000 clones, about 88% of them detected only once. 40% to 55% of the sample is in the top ten clones. The sample consisted of peripheral blood. These receptor sequences come from a human donor in a cohort sampled during active COVID-19.

Here the CDR3 reads CASSKGGVGGPYNEQFF. In DNA form, the CDR3 reads TGTGCCAGCAGCAAAGGTGGTGTGGGAGGACCCTACAATGAGCAGTTCTTC. The chain joins TRBV21-1 to TRBJ2-1; the tabulated D call, TRBD2, remains unverified against the DNA. TRBV21-1 represents a pseudogene. The CDR3 length is 17 residues.

J is TRBJ2-1 and V is TRBV28; 13 bases are a match to TRBD2. J lost 10 bases, V lost 4 bases, and 7 bases had no gene match. CDR1 is MDHEN and CDR2 is SYDVKM in the germline V gene. The CDR3 has 15 amino acids. The CDR3 region has the DNA TGTGCCAGCAGTTCACTAGCGGGAGGGCGGAGCGAGCAGTTCTTC. As protein: CASSSLAGGRSEQFF.

V is TRBV18 and J is TRBJ2-1; 10 bases fit TRBD2. The length of the CDR3 is 15 residues. CDR1 KGHSH and CDR2 LQKENI come from the germline V gene. J lost 5 bases, V lost 2 bases, and 3 bases had no gene match. CDR3 sequence: CASSPTSGVNNEQFF. The CDR3 DNA follows: TGTGCCAGCTCACCAACTAGCGGGGTGAACAATGAGCAGTTCTTC.

The chain recombines TRBV6-6 with TRBJ1-4, with TRBD1 identical over 9 bases. V was clipped by 7 bases and J by 8 bases; unmatched bases: 8. CDR1 is MNHNY and CDR2 is SVGAGI in the germline V gene (reference sequence). The CDR3 is 14 residues long. The CDR3 DNA sequence: TGTGCCAGCACCCAACAGGGGGCGTCCGAAAAACTGTTTTTT. The encoded protein is CASTQQGASEKLFF.

The rearrangement joins TRBV20-1 to TRBJ1-2; D gene ambiguous. CDR1 DFQATT and CDR2 SNEGSKA come from the germline V gene (reference sequence). The V end lost 2 bases, the J end lost 6 bases, and 7 bases lay between the germline ends. CDR3 length: 11 residues. CDR3 in DNA: TGCAGTGCTAGACTCATAGATGGCTACACCTTC. Amino acid sequence: CSARLIDGYTF.

This clone was observed once. This chain joins TRBV19 and TRBJ1-5; 10 bases are a match to TRBD1. CDR1 LNHDA and CDR2 SQIVND come from the germline V gene (reference sequence). The CDR3 length is 18 residues. V lost 4 bases and J lost 0; bases outside the gene matches: 9. As DNA, the CDR3 is TGTGCCAGTAGTAGGGGACAGGGGAGATATAATAGCAATCAGCCCCAGCATTTT. This encodes CASSRGQGRYNSNQPQHF.

The V call is TRBV4-1, the J call TRBJ2-1; TRBD1 matches 8 bases. This CDR3 comprises 17 residues. Looked up from germline, CDR1 is MGHRA and CDR2 is YSYEKL. Trimming took 5 bases from V and 6 from J; bases not matched to a gene: 15. The CDR3, as DNA: TGCGCCAGCAGCTTTTGGGCAGGGGGCGCCGGGGGCAATGAGCAGTTCTTC. This translates into CASSFWAGGAGGNEQFF.

V is TRBV27 and J is TRBJ2-2; D uncertain. Germline values: CDR1 MNHEY, CDR2 SMNVEV (reference sequence). The V gene lost 0 bases and the J gene lost 7 bases, with 9 bases spanning the gap. This CDR3 comprises 14 residues. The CDR3 region has the DNA TGTGCCAGCAGTTTATCTCTCTTTAGCGGGGAGCTGTTTTTT. Its translation is CASSLSLFSGELFF.

There are a few counts of this clone. V gene TRBV29-1 combines with J gene TRBJ2-3, with a possible D match to TRBD2 (6 bases). The length of the CDR3 is 12 residues. V was shortened by 7 bases and J by 3 bases, with 11 bases between the two germline ends. In germline, CDR1 is SQVTM, CDR2 ANQGSEA. The CDR3 DNA reads as TGCAGCGGGGGACTCGGGACAGATACGCAGTATTTT. This sequence encodes CSGGLGTDTQYF.

V is TRBV5-1 and J is TRBJ2-5; D possibly corresponds to TRBD2 (6 bases). V lost 0 bases and J lost 5, with 17 bases in between. The CDR3 has 16 amino acids. From germline, CDR1 is SGHRS and CDR2 YFSETQ. CDR3 protein: CASSLAGTIRGETQYF. Here the CDR3 DNA reads TGCGCCAGCAGCTTGGCCGGCACAATCCGGGGGGAGACCCAGTACTTC.

This chain links TRBV3-1 (or the pseudogene TRBV3-2) with TRBJ2-7, with 7 bases fitting TRBD1. Trimming took 7 bases from V and 1 from J; bases not matched to a gene: 7. The CDR3 loop spans 14 amino acids. Germline-derived CDR1 and CDR2 are LGHDT and YNNKEL (reference sequence). Written as DNA, the CDR3 is TGTGCCAGCAACTTTCTGGGACAGTCCTACGAGCAGTACTTC. It is translated as CASNFLGQSYEQYF.

As DNA, the CDR3 is TGTGCCAGTAAAAACAGGGGGACGAACACTGAAGCTTTCTTT. This encodes CASKNRGTNTEAFF. The gene calls are TRBV19 and TRBJ1-1; 8 bases are a match to TRBD1. J gave up 1 base and V 7 bases, and 5 bases lay outside the gene matches. Germline V gene sequence: CDR1 LNHDA, CDR2 SQIVND (reference sequence). This CDR3 spans 14 amino acids.

The chain couples TRBV18 to TRBJ2-7; 10 nucleotides line up with TRBD1. In germline, CDR1 is KGHSH, CDR2 LQKENI. The CDR3 has 15 residues. The ends lost 2 bases at V and 5 bases at J; junction bases unmatched: 6. CDR3 coding DNA: TGTGCCAGCTCACCATCGGGACAGGGGACCAACGAGCAGTACTTC. Translated, it gives CASSPSGQGTNEQYF.

J is TRBJ2-3 and V is TRBV18; 9 bases agree with TRBD1. Germline trimming cut 6 bases from V and 7 bases from J; bases unmatched to any gene: 11. This CDR3 comprises 15 residues. Germline V gene sequence: CDR1 KGHSH, CDR2 LQKENI. CDR3 coding DNA: TGTGCCAGCTCTCCCCCGGGACAGGGAAAATATACGCAGTATTTT. Its translation is CASSPPGQGKYTQYF. The variable domain in full, completed from reference TRBV18 and TRBJ2-3, reads NAGVMQNPRHLVRRRGQEARLRCSPMKGHSHVYWYRQLPEEGLKFMVYLQKENIIDESGMPKERFSAEFPKEGPSILRIQQVVRGDSAAYFCASSPPGQGKYTQYFGPGTRLTVL.

The chain has TRBV7-2 and TRBJ2-7, with TRBD2 identical over 7 bases. Trimming cost V 4 bases and J 9 bases; bases outside gene matches: 6. There are 12 residues in the CDR3. Germline V CDR1 and CDR2: SGHTA, FQGNSA. The CDR3 DNA reads as TGTGCCAGCAGCTATTCGACTAGCAGGCAGTACTTC. Amino acid sequence: CASSYSTSRQYF.

This chain joins TRBV27 and TRBJ2-3, with TRBD2 matching 8 bases. This CDR3 has 16 amino acids. Trimming removed 4 bases from V and 6 bases from J; junction bases left unmatched: 12. Germline CDR1 reads MNHEY; CDR2 reads SMNVEV (reference sequence). CDR3 sequence (DNA): TGTGCCAGCAGTTCCAGAGGAGCGGGGGCCTGGGATACGCAGTATTTT. It encodes CASSSRGAGAWDTQYF.

This chain joins TRBV19 and TRBJ2-7; TRBD1 matches 8 bases. The germline V gene encodes CDR1 LNHDA and CDR2 SQIVND (reference sequence). This CDR3 is built from 16 residues. Losses at the gene ends were 9 bases for V and 5 bases for J; bases not matched to a gene: 18. The CDR3 spells CASGRGIGQGRNEQYF. The CDR3 DNA reads as TGTGCCAGCGGCCGAGGTATAGGACAGGGAAGGAACGAGCAGTACTTC.

The chain has TRBV19 and TRBJ1-1; D possibly corresponds to TRBD1 (6 bases). The CDR3 loop spans 14 amino acids. CDR1 and CDR2 from the germline V gene are LNHDA and SQIVND (reference sequence). Between the trimmed V and J ends, which lost 5 bases and 5 bases, there was a span of 15 bases. Written as DNA, the CDR3 is TGTGCCAGTAGTCCCGGACAGTCTTTTACTGAAGCTTTCTTT. Translating gives CASSPGQSFTEAFF.

This chain joins TRBV9 and TRBJ2-1; 9 bases map to TRBD1. Germline V gives CDR1 SGDLS, CDR2 YYNGEE. The CDR3 is 16 amino acids. Trimming at V came to 3 bases and at J to 3 bases, leaving 7 bases not matched to a gene. The CDR3, as DNA: TGTGCCAGCAGCGAAACAGGGGGCTTTGGCTACAATGAGCAGTTCTTC. Residues: CASSETGGFGYNEQFF.

This clone appeared a few times. The chain is built from TRBV28 and TRBJ2-1, with a weak D call TRBD2 (7 bases). Germline CDR1 MDHEN, CDR2 SYDVKM. Trimming took 4 bases from V and 3 from J, leaving 13 bases between them. The CDR3 covers 15 residues. The CDR3 reads CASSYRGGDYNEQFF. For the CDR3, the DNA is TGTGCCAGCAGTTACCGCGGGGGCGACTACAATGAGCAGTTCTTC.

The chain uses TRBV7-8 and TRBJ2-1; 12 bases agree with TRBD1. Trimming removed 5 bases from V and 1 base from J; junction bases left unmatched: 12. Germline V gene lookup returns CDR1 SGHVS and CDR2 FQNEAQ. The CDR3 loop spans 19 amino acids. CDR3 bases: TGTGCCAGCAGCCGTAGTAGGGGACAGGGGGCGCGGTCCTACAATGAGCAGTTCTTC. Encoded protein: CASSRSRGQGARSYNEQFF.

This chain uses TRBV2 with TRBJ1-4; TRBD1 matches at 7 bases. The CDR3 loop spans 16 amino acids. From germline, CDR1 is SNHLY and CDR2 FYNNEI. Trimming removed 5 bases from V and 4 bases from J; junction bases left unmatched: 10. The CDR3 DNA reads TGTGCCAGCAGTACATTCGGGACAGCACATAATGAAAAACTGTTTTTT. Translated, it gives CASSTFGTAHNEKLFF.

The gene calls are TRBV19 and TRBJ1-2; 9 bases are a match to TRBD1. This CDR3 is 11 amino acids long. The germline gives CDR1 LNHDA, CDR2 SQIVND (reference sequence). The CDR3 DNA sequence: TGTGGGACAGGGACAGGGTATGGCTACACCTTC. Its translation: CGTGTGYGYTF.

This clone has only one observation. The J gene is TRBJ1-2, the V gene TRBV19, with 10 bases lining up with TRBD1. The CDR3 covers 14 residues. V lost 5 bases to trimming and J lost 4 bases; unmatched junction nucleotides: 4. Germline CDR1 and CDR2: LNHDA and SQIVND (reference sequence). DNA of the CDR3: TGTGCCAGTAGTTCGGGACAGGGGTTCTATGGCTACACCTTC. This codes for CASSSGQGFYGYTF.